Sequencing of this T cell receptor beta chain was carried out in a study of T cells after yellow fever vaccination. CDR1 is SGHDT and CDR2 is YYEEEE in the germline V gene. CDR3 length: 12 amino acids. The germline V and J ends were trimmed by 4 bases and 6 bases, with 8 bases remaining between them. This clonotype was picked up a small number of times. TCRdb re-called the 5' RACE reads through MiXCR, storing one row per CDR3 protein. Here the sample spans tens of thousands of distinct CDR3 sequences, about 7.8% being singletons. The J gene is TRBJ2-1, the V gene TRBV5-6; tentatively, D is TRBD1 (5 bases). The specimen was CD8+ T cells sorted from PBMCs, collected 15 days after the yellow fever booster vaccination. The origin of this receptor is a man between 25 and 39 years old who received the YFV17D yellow fever vaccine. The chain's CDR3 is CASSMQGNEQFF. CDR3 DNA sequence: TGTGCCAGCAGCATGCAGGGCAATGAGCAGTTCTTC.